The table lists the clone carrying this TCR beta chain with a count of one. What it binds is not known. Those who donated were healthy HIV-negative adults, with no recent acute infections or vaccinations reported. These data come from a study of shared clonotypes between healthy human individuals. Study results and limitations: Naive subsets, compared against memory subsets, generally had larger estimated richness values.

Investigators spread the genomic DNA of each subset evenly over several immunoSEQ plates. The table came from immunoSEQ multiplex PCR; TCRdb's copy has only in-frame clones and leaves some out. The sample holds 1 million to 1.3 million clones; approximately 78% are singletons and the top ten take 0.6% to 0.7%. Trimming cost V 2 bases and J 3 bases; bases outside gene matches: 5. This CDR3 is built from 16 residues. Germline CDR1 SGHNT, CDR2 YENEEA. The receptor was isolated from a young man in good health. Some clones in this sample may be carry-over from other donors' samples. The chain employs TRBV11-3 and TRBJ2-2; 8 bases match TRBD2. The sequencing sample was made of memory CD4+ T cells from PBMCs. Regarding subset: CD45RA-negative fraction. The CDR3 coding sequence is TGTGCCAGCAGCTTAAAGGCGGGAGGTTACACCGGGGAGCTGTTTTTT. This encodes CASSLKAGGYTGELFF. The full variable domain, its missing parts supplied by reference TRBV11-3 and TRBJ2-2, is EAGVVQSPRYKIIEKKQPVAFWCNPISGHNTLYWYLQNLGQGPELLIRYENEEAVDDSQLPKDRFSAERLKGVDSTLKIQPAELGDSAVYLCASSLKAGGYTGELFFGEGSRLTVL.